This T cell receptor (beta chain) was sequenced for a study of cytomegalovirus exposure and HLA in healthy donors (dated by TCRdb to 2016 to 2017). Regarding the complete study: In an earlier analysis of 587 of the donors, about 270 Gb of sequence data and some 100 million unique TCR beta sequences from about 179 million T cells were reported. Across some 400 genotyped donors of the cohort, an average of approximately 200,000 unique TCR beta nucleotide sequences per donor were sequenced, and 15% to 20% of those sequences were non-productive. Every discovery cohort repertoire had been produced on one sequencing platform. Roughly 5 DR-DQ haplotypes were handled as single units for association and clustering, since linkage in the cohort was strong. Among the roughly 390 genotyped donors, under 90% belonged to the genetic ancestry cluster associated with self-reported Caucasian donors. In addition to the first cohort of several hundred subjects, a separate validation cohort of about 120 different subjects was used. About 330 gigabases of sequencing data and around 85 million unique TCR sequences made up an early release that covered about 640 HLA-typed donors. To predict cytomegalovirus infection status, the study brought together high-throughput TCR immunosequencing, statistical association of individual TCRs with disease status, and machine learning. Donor age, sex, ethnicity and CMV serostatus were collected together with the repertoire data. The aim of the study was to test whether cataloging public T cell receptors could identify signatures of past pathogen exposure. A later analysis re-examined previously published TCR beta repertoires from around 670 donors and added high-resolution HLA genotyping to investigate patterns of TCR occurrence. Using immunosequencing, the study profiled T cell repertoires from around 670 subjects and related those repertoires to cytomegalovirus serostatus. Rather than drawing on any new phenotypic data, the later analysis identified candidate immune exposures from TCR beta sequences and the way those sequences occurred across donors. To decide whether each TCR beta V gene segment behaved as functional or pseudogenic, an earlier analysis of 587 of the donors relied on high-throughput TCR beta sequencing. HLA typing covered class I and class II loci at four-digit resolution. A later genetic analysis used genome-wide SNP genotypes for about 60% of the 666 donors, treating that subset as a discovery cohort. Typing coverage differed by locus: A, B, C, DRB1 and DQB1 were typed in roughly 620-630 donors, DQA1 in 522, DPA1 in 600 to 610, and DPB1 in approximately 450. Broad study findings and their caveats: In a later analysis, several top co-occurrence clusters were reported to appear linked to parvovirus B19, influenza, CMV and Epstein-Barr virus. Because HLA typing was unavailable for some donors at each locus, only the typed subset was used in association tests. A group of highly shared sequence variants was considered likely to be a technical artifact of the sequencing pipeline. In a later analysis, HLA-associated TCR beta chains were found to be more clonally expanded and to have lower generation probabilities than equally common non-associated chains. Compared with the roughly 600-donor mean, donors in an Asian-associated ancestry cluster had fewer N-insertions in productive TCRs, according to a later genetic analysis. The study listed 150 to 200 TCR beta chains as associated with cytomegalovirus. Some IMGT-functional V segments, including TRBV6-2 and TRBV6-3, could not be distinguished by the 87-base-pair reads and were therefore excluded. For the cohort, immune exposure information was limited to CMV serostatus. Cytomegalovirus status was reported to be diagnosed by the classifier with high specificity and sensitivity in both the original and validation cohorts. This cohort had only TCR beta chains sequenced, and the lack of alpha or paired-chain data limited which features could be detected. Correlated functional status among segregating V segments might reflect linkage disequilibrium, but an unknown experimental factor could not be ruled out. A few of the identified cytomegalovirus-associated TCR beta chains were confirmed in vitro to be specific for cytomegalovirus antigens. A later analysis associated 15,000 or so TCR beta sequences with specific HLA alleles at a false discovery rate of 0.05. When HLA alleles, especially DR and DQ, strongly co-occurred, attributing TCR associations to individual alleles was difficult. A later analysis found that most CMV-associated TCR beta chains appeared HLA-restricted, with HLA associations seemingly driven largely by CMV exposure. Most TCR sequences were observed very rarely across donors, whereas some public TCRs were present in many individuals. About 17 rarely observed V segments, including chromosome 9 orphons, were excluded from the earlier analysis of some 590 of the donors because counts were too low. An earlier analysis of around 600 of the donors showed that most TCR beta V segments appeared in productive rearrangements either about 90% or about 30% of the time, which broadly matched IMGT annotations. A further reported finding was that TCR beta sequences accurately predicted the HLA-A and HLA-B alleles for most subjects in the first cohort. It was suggested by the authors that the approach could potentially be generalized to other disease states and immunological phenotypes. Sequencing depth was assumed to be roughly uniform across donors in the presence/absence analyses, though that assumption may not hold. A later genetic analysis associated a missense DCLRE1C variant with V-gene and J-gene trimming of TCR beta chains, and an independent cohort replicated the association. In a later analysis, the rate of TCR association differed among HLA loci, with DRB1 alleles having the most associated TCRs and HLA-C alleles having the fewest.

Libraries were made using the immunoSEQ multiplex PCR assay. For the multiplex PCR, a mixture combining 60 forward primers for TCR Vbeta segments and 13 reverse primers for TCR Jbeta segments was used. The CDR3 region of rearranged TCR beta genes was amplified from genomic DNA by a multiplex PCR assay. The amplified TCR beta libraries were sequenced on the Illumina HiSeq System as 87-base-pair reads. The source study handled its data this way. In a later analysis, tens of millions of unique TCR beta chains were counted across the roughly 670 repertoires, and roughly 9.9 million of these chains were shared by at least two donors. To remove PCR and sequencing errors, raw reads were error-corrected and collapsed into unique sequences using a nearest-neighbor algorithm that merged closely related sequences. CDR3 sequences were aligned to IMGT reference sequences to assign V, D and J gene segments. Each retained sequence needed at least a six-nucleotide match to both a V gene segment and a J gene segment. Rearrangements were classified as productive when the CDR3 lacked stop codons and remained in frame with V and J, and all other rearrangements were classified as non-productive. CDR3 was defined by IMGT convention, running from the second conserved V-encoded cysteine to the conserved J-encoded phenylalanine. In an earlier analysis of more than 550 of the donors, sequences lacking an unambiguous match to a single V gene segment were excluded. In an earlier analysis of some 590 of the donors, V segments were called functional above 56.7% productive rearrangements and were called segregating when the between-donor standard deviation exceeded 5%. To diagnose cytomegalovirus status from the catalog of TCR beta chain sequences, a statistical classification framework was built. In a later analysis, V and J genes were assigned by comparing TCR nucleotide sequences against IMGT/GENE-DB human TR gene sequences. Using the TCRdist pipeline, a later analysis assigned CDR3 sequences along with most-parsimonious VDJ recombination scenarios. In a later analysis, each TCR beta chain was defined by its CDR3 amino acid sequence together with its V-gene family, and reads without a unique V-gene family were excluded. A later analysis removed roughly 590 highly shared, low-generation-probability nucleotide sequences to deal with suspected cross-contamination and a sequencing artifact. In a later analysis, a clonal expansion index for each public chain was calculated from normalized within-repertoire ranks of inferred template counts. In a later analysis, generation probabilities were computed using a VDJ recombination model fitted to out-of-frame rearrangements, and the results were checked against IGoR. In a later analysis, TCR-TCR, TCR-HLA and TCR-CMV co-occurrence was scored with hypergeometric tests, and a repertoire-size bias correction was applied to TCR pairs. To estimate false discovery rates, a later analysis permuted the HLA or CMV assignments 20 times. A later analysis grouped co-occurring TCRs with DBSCAN, adding TCRdist sequence similarity when clustering within HLA-allele-positive subsets. Repertoires with fewer than 30,000 or more than 120,000 public chains, plus five repertoires with anomalous nucleotide sharing, were excluded from co-occurrence clustering. In TCRdb, the immuneACCESS table is reduced to in-frame sequences with V and J assigned. These tables do not hold every clone; where another copy was compared, an unresolved V gene accounts for under half, and the others remain unexplained. D and trimming were read from the DNA, whereas the V and J calls and clone size are those reported in that table. This sample's table contains 150,000 to 200,000 clones. The ten biggest clones cover approximately 6.5% of the sample.

V and J are truncated by 0 bases and 4 bases respectively, leaving an intervening sequence of 7 bases. Its CDR3 holds 14 amino acids, cysteine through phenylalanine. This entry keeps only the CDR3 DNA: 42 bases, framed from base 1. The CDR1 and CDR2 encoded by the germline V gene are SGDLS and YYNGEE. Comments on this clone: Its antigen target is currently unknown.

The cohort comprised under 700 healthy bone marrow donors. At the time of sampling, every cohort member was nominally healthy, though immune exposures that went unrecorded were likely present. The donor tested CMV seronegative and was one of the 352 seronegative cohort members. A peripheral blood sample was provided by each donor, and peripheral blood mononuclear cells were used for TCR beta sequencing. Genomic DNA extraction from the blood cell samples was performed with the Qiagen DNeasy Blood Extraction Kit. This receptor was obtained from a man under 40 in good health and CMV-seronegative. The V and J segments used are TRBV9 and TRBJ2-2; perhaps TRBD2 is the D gene, with 5 bases matching. Sequencing input: PBMCs. The CDR3 in this case is CASSVGGITGELFF. The sequenced DNA: TGTGCCAGCAGCGTAGGAGGGATCACCGGGGAGCTGTTTTTT.